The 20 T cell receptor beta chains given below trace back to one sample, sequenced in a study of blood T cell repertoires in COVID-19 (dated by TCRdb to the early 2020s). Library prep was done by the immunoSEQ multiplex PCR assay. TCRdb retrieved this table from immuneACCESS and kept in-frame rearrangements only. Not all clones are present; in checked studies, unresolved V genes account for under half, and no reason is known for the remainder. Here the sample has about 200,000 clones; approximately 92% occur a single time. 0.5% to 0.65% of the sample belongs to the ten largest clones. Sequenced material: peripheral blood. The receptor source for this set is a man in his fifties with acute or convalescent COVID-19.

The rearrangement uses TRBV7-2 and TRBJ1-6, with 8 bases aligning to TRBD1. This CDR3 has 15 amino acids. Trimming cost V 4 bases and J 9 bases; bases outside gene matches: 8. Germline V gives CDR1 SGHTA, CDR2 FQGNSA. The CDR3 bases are TGTGCCAGCAGCTCAACGTCGACAGGGGTTTCACCCCTCCACTTT. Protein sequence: CASSSTSTGVSPLHF.

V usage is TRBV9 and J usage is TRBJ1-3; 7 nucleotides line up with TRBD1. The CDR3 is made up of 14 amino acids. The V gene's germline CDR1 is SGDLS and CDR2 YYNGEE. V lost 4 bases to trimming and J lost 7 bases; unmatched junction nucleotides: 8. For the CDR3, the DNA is TGTGCCAGCAGCCCTACAGGGGATTGGAACACCATATATTTT. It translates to CASSPTGDWNTIYF.

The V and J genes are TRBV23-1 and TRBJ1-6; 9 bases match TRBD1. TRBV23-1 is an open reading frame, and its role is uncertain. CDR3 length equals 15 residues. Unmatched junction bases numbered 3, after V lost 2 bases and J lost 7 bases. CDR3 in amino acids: CASSQTTGGNSPLHF. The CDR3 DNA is TGCGCCAGCAGTCAAACGACAGGGGGGAATTCACCCCTCCACTTT.

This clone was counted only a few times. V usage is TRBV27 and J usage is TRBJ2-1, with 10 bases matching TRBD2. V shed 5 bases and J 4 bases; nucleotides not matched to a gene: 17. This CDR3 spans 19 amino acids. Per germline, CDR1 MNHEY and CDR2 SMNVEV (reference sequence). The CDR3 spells CASSPKSPLAGVLYNEQFF. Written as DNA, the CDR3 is TGTGCCAGCAGTCCAAAATCACCCCTAGCGGGAGTTCTTTACAATGAGCAGTTCTTC.

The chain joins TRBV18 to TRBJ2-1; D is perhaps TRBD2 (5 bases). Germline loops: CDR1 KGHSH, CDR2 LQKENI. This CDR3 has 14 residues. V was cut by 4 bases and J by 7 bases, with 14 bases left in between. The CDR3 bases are TGTGCCAGCTCACTCCGGGAACCTAGGAATGAGCAGTTCTTC. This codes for CASSLREPRNEQFF.

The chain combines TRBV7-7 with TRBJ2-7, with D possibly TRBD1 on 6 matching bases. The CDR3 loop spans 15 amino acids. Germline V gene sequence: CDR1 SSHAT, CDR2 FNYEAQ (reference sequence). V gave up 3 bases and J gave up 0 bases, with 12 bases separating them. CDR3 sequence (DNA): TGTGCCAGCAGCTTGGGACATGGAAGCTCCTACGAGCAGTACTTC. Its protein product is CASSLGHGSSYEQYF.

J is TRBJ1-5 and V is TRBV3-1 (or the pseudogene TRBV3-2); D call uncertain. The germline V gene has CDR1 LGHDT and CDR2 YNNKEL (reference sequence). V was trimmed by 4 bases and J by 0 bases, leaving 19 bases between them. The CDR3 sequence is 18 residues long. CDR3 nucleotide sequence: TGTGCCAGCAGCCCACTGAGACCGGGATGCTATAGCAATCAGCCCCAGCATTTT. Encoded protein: CASSPLRPGCYSNQPQHF.

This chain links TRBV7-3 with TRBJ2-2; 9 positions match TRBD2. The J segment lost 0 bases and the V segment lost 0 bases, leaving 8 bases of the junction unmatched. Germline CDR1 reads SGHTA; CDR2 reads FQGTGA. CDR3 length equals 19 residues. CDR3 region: CASSLTSGTSRSNTGELFF. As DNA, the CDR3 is TGTGCCAGCAGCTTAACCTCCGGGACTAGCAGATCGAACACCGGGGAGCTGTTTTTT.

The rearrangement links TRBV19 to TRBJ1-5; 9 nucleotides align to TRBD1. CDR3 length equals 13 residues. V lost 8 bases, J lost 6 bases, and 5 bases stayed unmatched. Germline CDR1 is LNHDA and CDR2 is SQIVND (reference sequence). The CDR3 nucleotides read TGTGCCAGTCATGACAGGGGGAGTCAGCCCCAGCATTTT. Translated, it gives CASHDRGSQPQHF.

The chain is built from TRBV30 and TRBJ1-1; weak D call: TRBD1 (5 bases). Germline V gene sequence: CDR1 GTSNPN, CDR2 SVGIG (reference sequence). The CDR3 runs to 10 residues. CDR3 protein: CGGEGGIAFF. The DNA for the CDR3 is TGTGGGGGGGAGGGTGGTATAGCTTTCTTT.

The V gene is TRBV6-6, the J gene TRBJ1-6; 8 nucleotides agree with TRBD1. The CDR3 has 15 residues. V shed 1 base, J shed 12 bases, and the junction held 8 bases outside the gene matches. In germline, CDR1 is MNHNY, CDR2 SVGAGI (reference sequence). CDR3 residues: CASSYYGQGELPLHF. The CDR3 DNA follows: TGTGCCAGCAGTTACTATGGACAGGGCGAATTACCCCTCCACTTT.

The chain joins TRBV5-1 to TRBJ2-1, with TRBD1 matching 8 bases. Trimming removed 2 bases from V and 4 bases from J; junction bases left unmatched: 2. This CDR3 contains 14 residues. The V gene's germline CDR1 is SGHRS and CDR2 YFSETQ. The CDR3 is CASSFTGGYNEQFF. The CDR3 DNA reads TGCGCCAGCAGCTTCACAGGGGGATACAATGAGCAGTTCTTC. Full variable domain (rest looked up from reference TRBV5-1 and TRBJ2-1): KAGVTQTPRYLIKTRGQQVTLSCSPISGHRSVSWYQQTPGQGLQFLFEYFSETQRNKGNFPGRFSGRQFSNSRSEMNVSTLELGDSALYLCASSFTGGYNEQFFGPGTRLTVL.

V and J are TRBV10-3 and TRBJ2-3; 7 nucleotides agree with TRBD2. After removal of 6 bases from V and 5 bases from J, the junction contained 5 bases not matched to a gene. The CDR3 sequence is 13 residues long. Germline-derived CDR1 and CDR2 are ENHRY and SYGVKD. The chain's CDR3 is CAISKRDEDTQYF. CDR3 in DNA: TGTGCCATCAGCAAGCGGGACGAAGATACGCAGTATTTT.

The CDR3 nucleotides are TGTGCCACCAGCAGGGTTATGGGGCGAGATGAGCAGTTCTTC. It is translated as CATSRVMGRDEQFF. The chain links TRBV15 to TRBJ2-1; the D gene is possibly TRBD1 (5 bases). CDR3 length: 14 amino acids. CDR1 and CDR2 (germline): LNHNV, YYDKDF (reference sequence). Trimming removed 3 bases from V and 8 bases from J, with 14 bases in between.

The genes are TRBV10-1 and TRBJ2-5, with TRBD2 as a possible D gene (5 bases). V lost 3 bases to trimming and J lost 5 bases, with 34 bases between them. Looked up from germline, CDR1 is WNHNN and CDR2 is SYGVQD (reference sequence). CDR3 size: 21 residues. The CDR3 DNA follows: TGCGCCAGCAGTGATTCCAACCTCCGGGGTGGCCATCGAGGAAAAGGGGAGACCCAGTACTTC. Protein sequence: CASSDSNLRGGHRGKGETQYF.

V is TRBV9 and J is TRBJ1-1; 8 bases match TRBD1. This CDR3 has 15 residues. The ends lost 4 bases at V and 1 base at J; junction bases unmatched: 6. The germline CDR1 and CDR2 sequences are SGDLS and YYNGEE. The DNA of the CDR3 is TGTGCCAGCAGCCCTCGGCAGGGGGCGAACACTGAAGCTTTCTTT. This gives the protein CASSPRQGANTEAFF. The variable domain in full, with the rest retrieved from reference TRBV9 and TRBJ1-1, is DSGVTQTPKHLITATGQRVTLRCSPRSGDLSVYWYQQSLDQGLQFLIQYYNGEERAKGNILERFSAQQFPDLHSELNLSSLELGDSALYFCASSPRQGANTEAFFGQGTRLTVV.

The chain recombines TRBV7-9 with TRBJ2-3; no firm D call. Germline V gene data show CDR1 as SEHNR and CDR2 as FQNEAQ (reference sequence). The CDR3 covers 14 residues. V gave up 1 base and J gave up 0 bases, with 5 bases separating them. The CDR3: CASSLDSSTDTQYF. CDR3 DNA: TGTGCCAGCAGCTTAGACAGTAGCACAGATACGCAGTATTTT.

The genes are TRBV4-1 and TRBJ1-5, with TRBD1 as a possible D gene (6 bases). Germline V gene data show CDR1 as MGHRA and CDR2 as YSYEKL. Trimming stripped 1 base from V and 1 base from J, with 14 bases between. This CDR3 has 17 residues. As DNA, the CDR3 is TGCGCCAGCAGCCAAGCGCCGGGGGGCTTCAGCAATCAGCCCCAGCATTTT. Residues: CASSQAPGGFSNQPQHF.

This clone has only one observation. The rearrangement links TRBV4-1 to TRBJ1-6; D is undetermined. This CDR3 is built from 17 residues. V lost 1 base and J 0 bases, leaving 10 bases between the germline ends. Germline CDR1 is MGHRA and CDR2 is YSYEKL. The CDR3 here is CASSQVEGSSYNSPLHF. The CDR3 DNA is TGCGCCAGCAGCCAAGTGGAGGGAAGCTCCTATAATTCACCCCTCCACTTT.

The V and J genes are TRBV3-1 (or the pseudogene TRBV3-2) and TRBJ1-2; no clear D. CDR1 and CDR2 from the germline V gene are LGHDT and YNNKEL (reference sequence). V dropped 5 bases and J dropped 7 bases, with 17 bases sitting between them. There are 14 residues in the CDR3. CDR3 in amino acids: CASSATQEEGGYTF. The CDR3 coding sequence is TGTGCCAGCAGCGCTACCCAGGAGGAAGGTGGCTACACCTTC.